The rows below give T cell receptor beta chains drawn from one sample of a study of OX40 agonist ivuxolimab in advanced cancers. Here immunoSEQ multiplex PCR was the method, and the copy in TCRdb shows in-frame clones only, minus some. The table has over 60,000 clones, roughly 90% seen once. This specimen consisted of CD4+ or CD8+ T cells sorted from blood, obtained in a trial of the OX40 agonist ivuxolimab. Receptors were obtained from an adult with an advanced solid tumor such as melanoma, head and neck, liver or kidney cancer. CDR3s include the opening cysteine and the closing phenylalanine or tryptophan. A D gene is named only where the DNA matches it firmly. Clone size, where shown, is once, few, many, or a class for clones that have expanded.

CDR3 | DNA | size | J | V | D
CASSQERVPETQYF | TGTGCCAGCAGCCAAGAGAGGGTACCGGAGACCCAGTACTTC | once | TRBJ2-5 | TRBV14 | -
CASSQDSPMAGGDDTQYF | TGTGCCAGCAGCCAAGACTCTCCCATGGCAGGGGGCGACGATACGCAGTATTTT | - | TRBJ2-3 | TRBV14 | TRBD1
CASSQGVGREQYF | TGCGCCAGCAGCCAAGGGGTGGGGCGCGAGCAGTACTTC | - | TRBJ2-7 | TRBV4-1 | -
CASGSGTTAEAFF | TGTGCTAGTGGTTCCGGGACAACCGCTGAAGCTTTCTTT | - | TRBJ1-1 | TRBV12-5 | -
CAGKLAGGGETQYF | TGTGCCGGAAAACTAGCGGGAGGGGGAGAGACCCAGTACTTC | - | TRBJ2-5 | TRBV7-9 | TRBD2
CASSLDPETDTQYF | TGTGCCAGCAGCTTAGATCCGGAAACAGATACGCAGTATTTT | - | TRBJ2-3 | TRBV7-6 | -
CASSLGREGHRYEQFF | TGCGCCAGCAGCTTGGGGCGGGAGGGCCATAGGTATGAGCAGTTCTTC | - | TRBJ2-1 | TRBV5-1 | TRBD2
CASSATSPNEQFF | TGTGCCAGCTCAGCGACTAGTCCCAATGAGCAGTTCTTC | - | TRBJ2-1 | TRBV18 | -
CASSLLRVAGTYNEQFF | TGTGCCAGCAGCTTGTTGAGGGTAGCGGGAACGTACAATGAGCAGTTCTTC | - | TRBJ2-1 | TRBV5-4 | TRBD2
CASTSGRGAYEQYF | TGTGCCAGTACCTCGGGGAGGGGGGCCTACGAGCAGTACTTC | - | TRBJ2-7 | TRBV19 | -
CASSRPVGGNYNEQFF | TGTGCCAGCAGTCGCCCGGTAGGGGGTAACTACAATGAGCAGTTCTTC | - | TRBJ2-1 | TRBV25-1 | -
CASSFRDRGSNGYTF | TGTGCCAGCAGCTTCCGGGACAGGGGATCAAACGGCTACACCTTC | - | TRBJ1-2 | TRBV5-4 | TRBD1
CASSIFGSSYEQYF | TGTGCCAGTAGTATATTTGGAAGCTCCTACGAGCAGTACTTC | - | TRBJ2-7 | TRBV19 | -
CASSPRGRANYGYTF | TGTGCCAGCAGCCCCCGCGGCAGGGCTAACTATGGCTACACCTTC | once | TRBJ1-2 | TRBV7-9 | -